These 26 T cell receptor beta chains were all obtained from the same sample, sequenced in a study of blood T cell repertoires in COVID-19. Repertoires were generated with immunoSEQ multiplex PCR, while TCRdb's copy carries only in-frame clones and drops some. The table includes about 39,000 clones, approximately 80% detected once. The sequenced sample was peripheral blood. Source of these receptors: a man aged 60 to 75 in a cohort sampled during active COVID-19.

The chain has TRBV7-2 and TRBJ2-6; D is uncertain. V dropped 3 bases and J dropped 0 bases, with 6 bases sitting between them. Per germline, CDR1 SGHTA and CDR2 FQGNSA. The CDR3 consists of 15 residues. The CDR3 spells CASSFRFSGANVLTF. The CDR3 nucleotides are TGTGCCAGCAGCTTCAGGTTCTCTGGGGCCAACGTCCTGACTTTC.

V gene TRBV10-3 combines with J gene TRBJ2-7; TRBD1 might be the D (5 bases). V was clipped by 3 bases and J by 5 bases, with 11 bases between them. There are 13 residues in the CDR3. Germline V gives CDR1 ENHRY, CDR2 SYGVKD. For the CDR3, the DNA is TGTGCCATCAGTGATCCGGACACTAACGAGCAGTACTTC. The encoded protein is CAISDPDTNEQYF.

The rearrangement joins TRBV7-8 to TRBJ1-1, with D possibly matching TRBD1 (5 bases). V lost 1 base and J 0 bases, leaving 6 bases between the germline ends. Germline values: CDR1 SGHVS, CDR2 FQNEAQ. The CDR3 extends over 14 amino acids. CDR3 protein: CASSLEGLNTEAFF. The CDR3 nucleotides read TGTGCCAGCAGCTTAGAGGGGTTGAACACTGAAGCTTTCTTT.

The chain is built from TRBV5-5 and TRBJ2-7; tentatively, D is TRBD2 (5 bases). The ends were cut back, 4 bases at V and 5 bases at J, with 16 bases in the middle. CDR3 length: 14 amino acids. Germline V gene sequence: CDR1 SGHKS, CDR2 YYEKEE (reference sequence). CDR3 region: CASSPLEGTHEQYF. CDR3 sequence (DNA): TGTGCCAGCAGCCCGTTAGAGGGAACCCACGAGCAGTACTTC. The whole variable domain, remainder taken from reference TRBV5-5 and TRBJ2-7, is DAGVTQSPTHLIKTRGQQVTLRCSPISGHKSVSWYQQVLGQGPQFIFQYYEKEERGRGNFPDRFSARQFPNYSSELNVNALLLGDSALYLCASSPLEGTHEQYFGPGTRLTVT.

The chain's CDR3 is CASSGGREIDHTQYF. Here the CDR3 DNA reads TGCGCCAGCAGCGGGGGGCGGGAGATTGACCATACGCAGTATTTT. This chain joins TRBV5-1 and TRBJ2-3; tentatively, D is TRBD2 (7 bases). The CDR3 is 15 amino acids. The germline V gene has CDR1 SGHRS and CDR2 YFSETQ. V was cut by 4 bases and J by 7 bases, with 19 bases left in between.

The sample holds one count of this clone. The gene calls are TRBV6-5 and TRBJ1-4; tentative D call: TRBD1 (5 bases). This CDR3 contains 14 residues. Deletions cut 6 bases from V and 7 bases from J, with 15 bases between. CDR1 and CDR2 from the germline V gene are MNHEY and SVGAGI. The CDR3: CASSSGPGGEKLFF. The CDR3 DNA reads TGTGCCAGCAGCTCCGGACCGGGGGGTGAAAAACTGTTTTTT.

The chain carries TRBV6-6 and TRBJ2-7, with 7 bases lining up with TRBD2. From germline, CDR1 is MNHNY and CDR2 SVGAGI (reference sequence). V gave up 1 base and J gave up 6 bases; unmatched junction bases: 9. The CDR3 loop spans 15 amino acids. CDR3 protein: CASSYYPTSTTEQYF. As DNA, the CDR3 is TGTGCCAGCAGTTACTACCCGACTAGCACCACCGAGCAGTACTTC.

V and J are TRBV6-2 or TRBV6-3 and TRBJ1-2; no definite D call. Trimming took off 3 bases at V and 5 bases at J, with 19 bases between the two ends. Germline CDR1 is MNHEY and CDR2 is SVGEGT. The CDR3 runs to 16 residues. CDR3 sequence: CASSYQYASGLYGYTF. The CDR3 DNA follows: TGTGCCAGCAGTTATCAATATGCCTCCGGACTATATGGCTACACCTTC.

This clone has only a few counts. The chain uses TRBV6-2 or TRBV6-3 and TRBJ2-3; 8 nucleotides line up with TRBD2. The CDR3 sequence is 15 residues long. The trim removed 8 bases at V and 5 bases at J, leaving 12 bases unmatched. Germline V gene data show CDR1 as MNHEY and CDR2 as SVGEGT. CDR3 residues: CASRPAGGIGDTQYF. Here the CDR3 DNA reads TGTGCCAGCCGCCCGGCGGGGGGCATAGGAGATACGCAGTATTTT.

V and J are TRBV29-1 and TRBJ2-1, with TRBD2 matching 15 bases. Germline V gene sequence: CDR1 SQVTM, CDR2 ANQGSEA. This CDR3 has 15 amino acids. The junction had 6 bases not matched to a gene; V was cut back by 6 bases and J by 6 bases. As DNA, the CDR3 is TGCAGCGTCCCGGGACTAGCGGGAGGATTCAATGAGCAGTTCTTC. Translating it yields CSVPGLAGGFNEQFF.

V and J are TRBV6-6 and TRBJ2-3; 7 nucleotides match TRBD1. The V gene end was trimmed by 6 bases and the J gene end by 1 base; junction bases not matched to a gene: 4. CDR1 and CDR2 from the germline V gene are MNHNY and SVGAGI (reference sequence). The CDR3 has 14 residues. CDR3 amino acids: CASSVGQGTDTQYF. The CDR3 nucleotides read TGTGCCAGCAGCGTCGGACAGGGCACAGATACGCAGTATTTT.

The chain is built from TRBV19 and TRBJ2-3; 9 bases match TRBD2. The CDR3 length is 16 residues. Trimming cost V 0 bases and J 1 base; bases outside gene matches: 2. Germline loops: CDR1 LNHDA, CDR2 SQIVND (reference sequence). The CDR3 reads CASSIDKREGTDTQYF. The CDR3 DNA reads TGTGCCAGTAGTATAGACAAGCGGGAGGGCACAGATACGCAGTATTTT.

This clone occurred a few times. The chain carries TRBV25-1 and TRBJ1-1; 7 bases match TRBD1. J lost 5 bases, V lost 6 bases, and 6 bases had no gene match. Germline values: CDR1 MGHDK, CDR2 SYGVNS. The CDR3 sequence is 13 residues long. The CDR3 bases are TGTGCCAGCAGACAGGGACAGATGACTGAAGCTTTCTTT. This encodes CASRQGQMTEAFF. The complete variable domain, with remaining parts taken from reference TRBV25-1 and TRBJ1-1, reads EADIYQTPRYLVIGTGKKITLECSQTMGHDKMYWYQQDPGMELHLIHYSYGVNSTEKGDLSSESTVSRIRTEHFPLTLESARPSHTSQYLCASRQGQMTEAFFGQGTRLTVV.

The genes are TRBV24-1 and TRBJ2-1; 11 nucleotides match TRBD2. CDR3 size: 16 residues. Per the germline V gene, CDR1 is KGHDR and CDR2 is SFDVKD. V trimming: 4 bases; J trimming: 9 bases; junction bases outside the gene matches: 10. This chain's CDR3 is CATSDLAGGLIGEQFF. DNA for the CDR3: TGTGCCACCAGTGACTTAGCGGGGGGGCTAATCGGTGAGCAGTTCTTC.

The CDR3 bases are TGTGCCAGCAGCCTTAACAGGGGAAACACCGGGGAGCTGTTTTTT. This gives the protein CASSLNRGNTGELFF. The chain carries TRBV7-3 and TRBJ2-2; TRBD1 aligns across 7 bases. The CDR3 runs to 15 residues. Trimming at V came to 5 bases and at J to 2 bases, leaving 5 bases not matched to a gene. CDR1 is SGHTA and CDR2 is FQGTGA in the germline V gene.

The V and J genes are TRBV11-2 and TRBJ1-4; D uncertain. Germline V gene sequence: CDR1 SGHAT, CDR2 FQNNGV. V lost 5 bases and J 0 bases, leaving 16 bases between the germline ends. There are 17 residues in the CDR3. CDR3 protein: CASSPYQVPATNEKLFF. The CDR3 DNA reads TGTGCCAGCAGCCCCTACCAGGTTCCCGCAACTAATGAAAAACTGTTTTTT.

V is TRBV7-8 and J is TRBJ2-3, with D hard to call. The germline CDR1 and CDR2 sequences are SGHVS and FQNEAQ. V was shortened by 4 bases and J by 6 bases, with 8 bases between the two germline ends. The CDR3 extends over 12 amino acids. The CDR3 DNA reads TGTGCCAGCAGCTGGTCGGAGGATACGCAGTATTTT. Its protein is CASSWSEDTQYF.

CDR3 in amino acids: CASSKRQFGQPQHF. The CDR3 DNA follows: TGTGCCAGTAGTAAACGACAGTTCGGGCAGCCCCAGCATTTT. The chain links TRBV19 to TRBJ1-5, with D tentatively TRBD1 (5 bases). The CDR3 is 14 amino acids. Germline loops: CDR1 LNHDA, CDR2 SQIVND (reference sequence). V dropped 4 bases and J dropped 7 bases, with 14 bases sitting between them.

The V call is TRBV5-1, the J call TRBJ2-7; 9 bases match TRBD2. Trimming took 1 base from V and 5 from J; bases not matched to a gene: 4. The CDR3 extends over 14 amino acids. The V gene's germline CDR1 is SGHRS and CDR2 YFSETQ. This CDR3 is CASSLISSGNEQYF. Written as DNA, the CDR3 is TGCGCCAGCAGCTTGATCTCTAGCGGGAACGAGCAGTACTTC.

CDR3 loop: CATSTKQSSSPYEQYF. CDR3 sequence (DNA): TGTGCCACCAGCACGAAACAGTCCTCAAGCCCCTACGAGCAGTACTTC. The chain recombines TRBV15 with TRBJ2-7; D remains ambiguous. Deletions cut 4 bases from V and 2 bases from J, with 18 bases between. CDR3 length: 16 amino acids. Germline V gene lookup returns CDR1 LNHNV and CDR2 YYDKDF (reference sequence).

J is TRBJ1-5 and V is TRBV21-1; the DNA was not used to check the table's D call, TRBD1. TRBV21-1 is designated a pseudogene. The length of the CDR3 is 19 residues. Here the CDR3 DNA reads TGTGCCAGCAGCAAAGAGGGACAGGGATCCCATTTTAGCAATCAGCCCCAGCATTTT. Amino acids: CASSKEGQGSHFSNQPQHF.

The chain has TRBV6-5 and TRBJ1-2; 7 bases align to TRBD1. Trimming at V came to 2 bases and at J to 1 base, leaving 4 bases not matched to a gene. This CDR3 spans 15 amino acids. Per the germline V gene, CDR1 is MNHEY and CDR2 is SVGAGI. CDR3 DNA: TGTGCCAGCAGTTACGGAAACAGGGGTAACTATGGCTACACCTTC. It codes for CASSYGNRGNYGYTF.

This chain uses TRBV11-3 with TRBJ2-1; 7 bases line up with TRBD2. Germline CDR1 SGHNT, CDR2 YENEEA. V gave up 8 bases and J gave up 6 bases; unmatched junction bases: 13. The CDR3 spans 15 residues. The CDR3 loop reads CASGRVLVSGNEQFF. CDR3 nucleotide sequence: TGTGCCAGCGGGAGGGTACTAGTATCGGGCAATGAGCAGTTCTTC.

The rearrangement joins TRBV27 to TRBJ2-7; tentative D call: TRBD1 (5 bases). The CDR3 totals 16 residues. The V and J ends lost 4 bases and 7 bases respectively, with 23 bases between them. CDR1 is MNHEY and CDR2 is SMNVEV in the germline V gene (reference sequence). CDR3 in amino acids: CASSSAVQVGIFEQYF. CDR3 nucleotide sequence: TGTGCCAGCAGTTCGGCAGTACAGGTGGGGATTTTTGAGCAGTACTTC.

V gene TRBV28 combines with J gene TRBJ2-3; 8 positions agree with TRBD2. The CDR3 consists of 15 residues. The ends lost 4 bases at V and 0 bases at J; junction bases unmatched: 3. Germline CDR1 reads MDHEN; CDR2 reads SYDVKM. The CDR3 is CASSSQRESTDTQYF. CDR3 bases: TGTGCCAGCAGTTCTCAGCGGGAGAGCACAGATACGCAGTATTTT. Complete variable domain (other parts from reference TRBV28 and TRBJ2-3): DVKVTQSSRYLVKRTGEKVFLECVQDMDHENMFWYRQDPGLGLRLIYFSYDVKMKEKGDIPEGYSVSREKKERFSLILESASTNQTSMYLCASSSQRESTDTQYFGPGTRLTVL.

The gene calls are TRBV6-2 or TRBV6-3 and TRBJ2-7, with 13 bases fitting TRBD2. The V and J ends lost 6 bases and 6 bases, in that order; junction bases with no gene match: 5. The CDR3 has 14 amino acids. CDR1 MNHEY and CDR2 SVGEGT come from the germline V gene. This CDR3 reads CASSQGLAGFEQYF. CDR3 in DNA: TGTGCCAGCAGCCAGGGACTAGCGGGGTTCGAGCAGTACTTC.